This T cell receptor beta chain was found in a study of control samples from healthy donors and cancer patients. This CDR3 has 16 amino acids. V trimming: 1 base; J trimming: 5 bases; junction bases outside the gene matches: 6. CDR1 is SGHRS, CDR2 YFSETQ, per germline. TCRdb's table, derived via immunoSEQ multiplex PCR, lists solely in-frame clones and lacks some. The table includes 110,000 to 150,000 clones, roughly 94% detected once. Input material: blood. The V gene is TRBV5-1, the J gene TRBJ2-3, with TRBD1 matching 11 bases. The sequence came from a man aged 40-49 years in good health. CDR3 region: CASSLRTGGSGDTQYF. CDR3 DNA sequence: TGCGCCAGCAGCTTGAGGACAGGGGGCAGCGGAGATACGCAGTATTTT.